The 19 T cell receptor beta chains below come from one sample, sequenced in a study of T cells after posttransplantation cyclophosphamide. Treatment was busulfan-fludarabine conditioning, a marrow graft, and cyclophosphamide on days +3 and +4. Assay: immunoSEQ multiplex PCR; the TCRdb copy retains only in-frame clones and omits some. The sample holds several thousand clones, and no clone turns up only once. Sequenced material: PBMCs, taken after allogeneic stem cell transplant with posttransplant cyclophosphamide. These receptors were taken from a female patient in her fifties who received an allogeneic stem cell transplant from a related donor, was CMV-positive, and had no GVHD. Some T cells here may be from the graft donor.

The sample holds many counts of this clone. The chain joins TRBV5-1 to TRBJ1-5; TRBD1 aligns across 7 bases. Trimming took 3 bases from V and 5 from J; bases not matched to a gene: 5. The CDR3 length is 14 residues. CDR1 and CDR2 (germline): SGHRS, YFSETQ. The CDR3: CASSSGTADQPQHF. DNA for the CDR3: TGCGCCAGCAGCTCTGGGACAGCCGATCAGCCCCAGCATTTT.

This clone was counted many times. This rearrangement joins TRBV6-2 or TRBV6-3 to TRBJ2-7, with a tentative D call TRBD1 (6 bases). Trimming left V 6 bases short and J 5 bases short, with 23 bases between. The length of the CDR3 is 16 residues. From germline, CDR1 is MNHEY and CDR2 SVGEGT. The CDR3 nucleotides are TGTGCCAGCAGCCTGGTATTGAGAGGGGGTCCCCACGAGCAGTACTTC. It yields the protein CASSLVLRGGPHEQYF.

This clone has ten or more counts. V and J are TRBV15 and TRBJ2-2; TRBD2 matches at 11 bases. Trimming at V came to 3 bases and at J to 7 bases, leaving 10 bases not matched to a gene. CDR1 is LNHNV, CDR2 YYDKDF, per germline (reference sequence). The CDR3 consists of 17 residues. CDR3 loop: CATSSSGRAVRFGELFF. In DNA, the CDR3 is TGTGCCACCAGCAGTAGCGGGAGGGCCGTAAGGTTCGGGGAGCTGTTTTTT. Combining the CDR3 with reference TRBV15 and TRBJ2-2 gives the whole variable domain DAMVIQNPRYQVTQFGKPVTLSCSQTLNHNVMYWYQQKSSQAPKLLFHYYDKDFNNEADTPDNFQSRRPNTSFCFLDIRSPGLGDTAMYLCATSSSGRAVRFGELFFGEGSRLTVL.

Ten or more counts support this clone. The V and J genes are TRBV27 and TRBJ2-1; 9 positions agree with TRBD2. The CDR3 consists of 15 residues. Germline V gene lookup returns CDR1 MNHEY and CDR2 SMNVEV (reference sequence). Trimming took 4 bases from V and 2 from J; bases not matched to a gene: 3. The chain's CDR3 is CASSSLAGAYNEQFF. DNA for the CDR3: TGTGCCAGCAGTTCATTAGCGGGGGCCTACAATGAGCAGTTCTTC.

This clone was detected many times. The chain couples TRBV7-3 to TRBJ2-1; 7 nucleotides agree with TRBD2. From germline, CDR1 is SGHTA and CDR2 FQGTGA. J lost 7 bases, V lost 4 bases, and 4 bases had no gene match. This CDR3 has 13 amino acids. The chain's CDR3 is CASSYGLGNEQFF. The CDR3 nucleotides are TGTGCCAGCAGCTACGGACTAGGGAATGAGCAGTTCTTC.

This clone is medium-sized in the sample. The chain links TRBV19 to TRBJ1-1; 9 bases agree with TRBD1. Trimming cost V 5 bases and J 3 bases; bases outside gene matches: 4. CDR3 size: 14 residues. Germline loops: CDR1 LNHDA, CDR2 SQIVND (reference sequence). The CDR3 protein is CASSSTGGDTEAFF. In nucleotides, the CDR3 is TGTGCCAGTAGTTCAACAGGGGGCGACACTGAAGCTTTCTTT.

This clone has a count of ten or more. The chain carries TRBV5-8 and TRBJ2-5; 10 bases agree with TRBD2. The CDR3 runs to 17 residues. CDR1 and CDR2 from the germline V gene are SGHTS and YDEGEE. V lost 3 bases, J lost 5 bases, and 13 bases stayed unmatched. CDR3 sequence: CASSSGLATSYRETQYF. DNA for the CDR3: TGTGCCAGCAGCTCGGGACTAGCGACGAGTTATCGGGAGACCCAGTACTTC.

This clone was picked up many times. V is TRBV12-3 or TRBV12-4 and J is TRBJ2-7, with D tentatively TRBD2 (7 bases). The V end was cut by 5 bases, the J end by 3 bases, with 26 bases between. The CDR3 consists of 18 residues. CDR3 sequence: CASSPPPLGGPPHYEQYF. CDR3 DNA: TGTGCCAGCAGTCCACCCCCCCTCGGGGGGCCCCCTCACTACGAGCAGTACTTC.

Many counts were recorded for this clone. The chain uses TRBV9 and TRBJ1-5, with 8 bases fitting TRBD1. The germline gives CDR1 SGDLS, CDR2 YYNGEE. The V gene end was trimmed by 3 bases and the J gene end by 4 bases; junction bases not matched to a gene: 6. The CDR3 is 15 amino acids. The CDR3 region has the DNA TGTGCCAGCAGCGCCCAGGGGGCGTCTAATCAGCCCCAGCATTTT. Protein product: CASSAQGASNQPQHF.

This clone came up many times. The J gene is TRBJ2-1, the V gene TRBV30; TRBD2 agrees at 8 bases. Germline CDR1 is GTSNPN and CDR2 is SVGIG (reference sequence). V lost 4 bases to trimming and J lost 7 bases; unmatched junction nucleotides: 12. The CDR3 contains 15 residues. The CDR3 reads CAWNFVSGIGNEQFF. Written as DNA, the CDR3 is TGTGCCTGGAATTTCGTTAGCGGGATTGGAAATGAGCAGTTCTTC.

This clone is deemed medium-sized. The chain employs TRBV6-2 or TRBV6-3 and TRBJ1-4; TRBD1 is a possible D gene (6 bases). V lost 4 bases to trimming and J lost 10 bases, with 22 bases between them. The CDR3 covers 16 residues. Germline assignment: CDR1 MNHEY and CDR2 SVGEGT. The CDR3 DNA follows: TGTGCCAGCAGTTTGGTACAGGGCCCGAGGAGGGGAAAACTGTTTTTT. It specifies CASSLVQGPRRGKLFF.

This clone was counted at least ten times. The rearrangement joins TRBV12-3 or TRBV12-4 to TRBJ2-3; D possibly corresponds to TRBD1 (5 bases). The CDR3 runs to 15 residues. The V end was cut by 6 bases, the J end by 2 bases, with 15 bases between. The CDR3 region has the DNA TGTGCCAGCAGCTCGCAGGGTGGGTTCACAGATACGCAGTATTTT. It yields the protein CASSSQGGFTDTQYF.

This clone is medium-sized (0.01 to 0.1%) by share. This chain connects TRBV4-2 to TRBJ1-5, with D uncertain. Germline V gene data show CDR1 as LGHNA and CDR2 as YNFKEQ. The CDR3 spans 16 residues. Trimming cost V 0 bases and J 1 base, with 10 bases left between them. In DNA form, the CDR3 reads TGTGCCAGCAGCCAAGATGTAGGGCGAAGCAATCAGCCCCAGCATTTT. It is translated as CASSQDVGRSNQPQHF.

This clone has at least ten counts. This chain connects TRBV19 to TRBJ2-7; 11 bases are shared with TRBD2. Germline-derived CDR1 and CDR2 are LNHDA and SQIVND (reference sequence). The CDR3 is 17 amino acids. V shed 3 bases and J 5 bases; nucleotides not matched to a gene: 12. The CDR3 bases are TGTGCCAGTAGTATGAGATCACTAGCGGGAGTGGGGAACGAGCAGTACTTC. Translation gives CASSMRSLAGVGNEQYF.

The chain is built from TRBV5-4 and TRBJ1-5, with 10 positions matching TRBD1. Per the germline V gene, CDR1 is SGHNT and CDR2 is YYREEE (reference sequence). The CDR3 extends over 16 amino acids. J was trimmed by 4 bases and V by 0 bases; bases with no gene match: 4. CDR3 in DNA: TGTGCCAGCAGCTTGGGAGGGGGACAGGGGAATCAGCCCCAGCATTTT. Encoded protein: CASSLGGGQGNQPQHF.

This clone came up many times. The chain couples TRBV7-3 to TRBJ2-5; 7 nucleotides line up with TRBD2. Germline trimming cut 2 bases from V and 5 bases from J; bases unmatched to any gene: 5. Germline CDR1 reads SGHTA; CDR2 reads FQGTGA. The CDR3 covers 14 residues. CDR3 coding DNA: TGTGCCAGCAGCTTATGGGGGGGTGGGGAGACCCAGTACTTC. The encoded protein is CASSLWGGGETQYF.

In this sample, this clone turned up many times. The gene calls are TRBV19 and TRBJ2-7; possibly TRBD1 for D (6 bases). The V gene lost 3 bases and the J gene lost 0 bases, with 9 bases spanning the gap. The germline CDR1 and CDR2 sequences are LNHDA and SQIVND (reference sequence). The CDR3 extends over 14 amino acids. The CDR3 protein is CASSMRDTSYEQYF. The CDR3 nucleotides read TGTGCCAGTAGTATGAGGGACACCTCCTACGAGCAGTACTTC.

In its sample, this clone was seen many times. This rearrangement joins TRBV28 to TRBJ2-1, with 8 bases matching TRBD2. CDR3 length: 14 amino acids. Losses at the gene ends were 5 bases for V and 5 bases for J; bases not matched to a gene: 5. The germline V gene encodes CDR1 MDHEN and CDR2 SYDVKM. The CDR3 DNA follows: TGTGCCAGCAGTGCCGGGACTAGTAACAATGAGCAGTTCTTC. Translation: CASSAGTSNNEQFF.

This clone has at least ten counts. The chain uses TRBV5-1 and TRBJ2-5; 11 bases are shared with TRBD2. The trim removed 2 bases at V and 4 bases at J, leaving 7 bases unmatched. Germline lookup yields CDR1 SGHRS and CDR2 YFSETQ. This CDR3 is built from 16 residues. The CDR3 spells CASSFSGRALGETQYF. Written as DNA, the CDR3 is TGCGCCAGCAGCTTTAGCGGGAGGGCCCTCGGAGAGACCCAGTACTTC.